This T cell receptor beta chain originates from a study of T cells in Graves' hyperthyroidism and ophthalmopathy. If no ophthalmopathy progression occurred within 18 months, Graves' hyperthyroidism was stable. Hyperthyroidism had been newly diagnosed in patients aged 18 to 65, and its duration was under 2 months. Amplified TCR beta CDR3 regions derived from RNA transcripts. Researchers ran a first-round RT-PCR on the TCR CDR3 using the HTBI primer set. TCRdb re-derived calls from the multiplex PCR reads in MiXCR, one entry per CDR3 protein. Of around 350,000 distinct CDR3 sequences listed, roughly 13% are singletons. CDR3 length equals 18 residues. The V gene end was trimmed by 4 bases and the J gene end by 0 bases; junction bases not matched to a gene: 9. CDR1 is MNHNS and CDR2 is SASEGT in the germline V gene. This clonotype has a count of ten or more. Antigen: not known. Regarding the study as a whole: Blood also held most thyroid clonotypes expanded beyond 0.001.

This TCR came from a woman under 30 with Graves' hyperthyroidism. Source material: blood. V usage is TRBV6-1 and J usage is TRBJ1-6, with 7 bases identical to TRBD1. The CDR3 sequence: CASSAPTGKSSYNSPLHF. The CDR3 DNA sequence: TGTGCCAGCAGTGCCCCGACAGGGAAGAGCTCCTATAATTCACCCCTCCACTTT.